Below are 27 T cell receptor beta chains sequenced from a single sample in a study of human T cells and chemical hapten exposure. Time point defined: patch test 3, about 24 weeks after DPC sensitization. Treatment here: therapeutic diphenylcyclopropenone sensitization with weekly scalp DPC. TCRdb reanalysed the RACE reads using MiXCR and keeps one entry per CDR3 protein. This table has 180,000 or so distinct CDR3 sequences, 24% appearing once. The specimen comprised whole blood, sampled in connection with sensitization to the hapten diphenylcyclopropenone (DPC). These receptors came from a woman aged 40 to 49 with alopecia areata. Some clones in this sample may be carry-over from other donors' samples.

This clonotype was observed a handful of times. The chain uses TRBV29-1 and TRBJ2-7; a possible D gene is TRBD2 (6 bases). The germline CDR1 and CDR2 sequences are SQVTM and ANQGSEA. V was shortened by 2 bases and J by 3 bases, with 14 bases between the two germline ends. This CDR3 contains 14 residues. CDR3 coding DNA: TGCAGCGTTGAATTGAGTCAGGGAGGCTACGAGCAGTACTTC. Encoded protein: CSVELSQGGYEQYF.

CDR3 region: CASSPGQNLEQYF. The CDR3 nucleotides are TGTGCCAGCAGCCCCGGACAGAACCTCGAGCAGTACTTC. V is TRBV12-3 or TRBV12-4 and J is TRBJ2-7, with D perhaps TRBD1 (6 bases). This CDR3 contains 13 residues. V gave up 6 bases and J gave up 6 bases, with 15 bases separating them.

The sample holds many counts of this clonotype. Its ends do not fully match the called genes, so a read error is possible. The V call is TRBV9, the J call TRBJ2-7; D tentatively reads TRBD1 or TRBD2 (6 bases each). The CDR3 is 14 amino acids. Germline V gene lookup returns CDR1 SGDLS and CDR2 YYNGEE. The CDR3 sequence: CASSEGGRGRGVNF. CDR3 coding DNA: TGTGCCAGCAGCGAGGGGGGCCGGGGGAGAGGAGTTAACTTC.

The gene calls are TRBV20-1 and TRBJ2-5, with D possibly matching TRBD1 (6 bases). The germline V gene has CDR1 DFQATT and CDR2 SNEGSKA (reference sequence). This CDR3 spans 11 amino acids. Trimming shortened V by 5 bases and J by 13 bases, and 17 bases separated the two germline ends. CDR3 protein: CSAVLGATSYF. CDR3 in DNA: TGCAGTGCTGTGCTGGGGGCCACTTCGTACTTC.

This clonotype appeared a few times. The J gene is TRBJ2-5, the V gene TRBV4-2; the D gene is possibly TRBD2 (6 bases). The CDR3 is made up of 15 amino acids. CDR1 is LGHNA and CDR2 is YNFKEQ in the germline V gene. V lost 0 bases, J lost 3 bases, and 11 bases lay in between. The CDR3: CASSQDPSAKETQYF. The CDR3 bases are TGTGCCAGCAGCCAAGACCCTAGCGCCAAAGAGACCCAGTACTTC.

The CDR3 spells CASSLARLAGGVETQYF. The CDR3 DNA reads TGTGCCAGCAGCTTAGCACGACTAGCGGGAGGCGTGGAGACCCAGTACTTC. The J gene is TRBJ2-5, the V gene TRBV7-2; 13 nucleotides match TRBD2. The J segment lost 5 bases and the V segment lost 0 bases, leaving 6 bases of the junction unmatched. The CDR3 has 17 amino acids. CDR1 and CDR2 (germline): SGHTA, FQGNSA.

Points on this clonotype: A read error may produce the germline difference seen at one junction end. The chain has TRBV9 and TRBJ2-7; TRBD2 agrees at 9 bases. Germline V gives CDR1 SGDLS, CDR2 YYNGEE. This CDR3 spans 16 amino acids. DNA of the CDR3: TGTGCCAGCAGCGTAGCTCCCGGGACTAGCTCCCACGAGCAGTACTTC. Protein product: CASSVAPGTSSHEQYF. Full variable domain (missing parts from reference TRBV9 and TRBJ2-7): DSGVTQTPKHLITATGQRVTLRCSPRSGDLSVYWYQQSLDQGLQFLIQYYNGEERAKGNILERFSAQQFPDLHSELNLSSLELGDSALYFCASSVAPGTSSHEQYFGPGTRLTVT.

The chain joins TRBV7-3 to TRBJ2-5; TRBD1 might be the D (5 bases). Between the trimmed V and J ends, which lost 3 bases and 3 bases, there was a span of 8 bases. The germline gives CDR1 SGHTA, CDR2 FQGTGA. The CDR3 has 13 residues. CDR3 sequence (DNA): TGTGCCAGCAGCTTTGGGGCTAAAGAGACCCAGTACTTC. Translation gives CASSFGAKETQYF.

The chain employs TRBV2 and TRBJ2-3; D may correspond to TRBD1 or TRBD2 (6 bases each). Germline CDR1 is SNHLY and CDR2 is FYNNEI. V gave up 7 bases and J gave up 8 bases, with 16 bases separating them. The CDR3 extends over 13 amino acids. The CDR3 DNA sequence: TGTGCCAGCATCCCCGAGGGGGGTAGTACGCAGTATTTT. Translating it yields CASIPEGGSTQYF.

The CDR3, as DNA: TGTGCCACCAGTGAGGGGGGGACGGCTACAGACAATGAGCAGTTCTTC. Its protein product is CATSEGGTATDNEQFF. This chain connects TRBV24-1 to TRBJ2-1, with 7 bases identical to TRBD2. Germline V CDR1 and CDR2: KGHDR, SFDVKD. V shed 4 bases, J shed 5 bases, and the junction held 10 bases outside the gene matches. The CDR3 runs 16 residues.

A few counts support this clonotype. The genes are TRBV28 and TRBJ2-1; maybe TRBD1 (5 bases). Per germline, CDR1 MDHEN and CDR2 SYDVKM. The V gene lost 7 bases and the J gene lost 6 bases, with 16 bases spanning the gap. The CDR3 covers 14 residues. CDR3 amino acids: CASTWGAGRNEQFF. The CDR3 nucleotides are TGTGCCAGCACCTGGGGCGCAGGGCGCAATGAGCAGTTCTTC.

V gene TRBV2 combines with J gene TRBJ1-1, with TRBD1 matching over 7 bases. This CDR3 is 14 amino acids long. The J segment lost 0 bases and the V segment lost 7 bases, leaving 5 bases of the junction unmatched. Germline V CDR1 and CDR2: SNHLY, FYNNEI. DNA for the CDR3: TGTGCCAGCAATCCGGGACAGATGAACACTGAAGCTTTCTTT. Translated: CASNPGQMNTEAFF. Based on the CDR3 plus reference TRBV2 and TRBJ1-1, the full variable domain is EPEVTQTPSHQVTQMGQEVILRCVPISNHLYFYWYRQILGQKVEFLVSFYNNEISEKSEIFDDQFSVERPDGSNFTLKIRSTKLEDSAMYFCASNPGQMNTEAFFGQGTRLTVV.

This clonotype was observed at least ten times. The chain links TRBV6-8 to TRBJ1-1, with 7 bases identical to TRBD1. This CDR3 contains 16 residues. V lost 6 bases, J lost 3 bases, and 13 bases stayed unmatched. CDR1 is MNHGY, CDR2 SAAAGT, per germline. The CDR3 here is CASSLGQCHDDTEAFF. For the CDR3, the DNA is TGTGCCAGCAGCCTGGGACAGTGCCATGACGACACTGAAGCTTTCTTT.

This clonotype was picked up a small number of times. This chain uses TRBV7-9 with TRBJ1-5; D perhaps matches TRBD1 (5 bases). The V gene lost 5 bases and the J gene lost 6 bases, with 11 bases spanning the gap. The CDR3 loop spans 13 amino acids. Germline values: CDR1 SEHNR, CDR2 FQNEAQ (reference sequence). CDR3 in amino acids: CASSPEGIQPQHF. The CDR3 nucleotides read TGTGCCAGCAGCCCGGAGGGGATTCAGCCCCAGCATTTT.

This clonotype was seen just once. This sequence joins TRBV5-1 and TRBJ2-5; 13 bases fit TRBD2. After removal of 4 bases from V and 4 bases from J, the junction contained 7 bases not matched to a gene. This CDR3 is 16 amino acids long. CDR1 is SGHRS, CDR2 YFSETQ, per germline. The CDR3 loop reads CASSETSGRAAETQYF. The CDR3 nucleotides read TGCGCCAGCAGCGAAACTAGCGGGAGGGCCGCAGAGACCCAGTACTTC.

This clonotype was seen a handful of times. As DNA, the CDR3 is TGCAGTGCTAGAGAGCCGCTAGCGGGGATCCAAGAGACCCAGTACTTC. This encodes CSAREPLAGIQETQYF. The chain carries TRBV20-1 and TRBJ2-5, with 9 bases that match TRBD2. The V gene's germline CDR1 is DFQATT and CDR2 SNEGSKA (reference sequence). The CDR3 runs to 16 residues. J lost 1 base, V lost 0 bases, and 6 bases had no gene match.

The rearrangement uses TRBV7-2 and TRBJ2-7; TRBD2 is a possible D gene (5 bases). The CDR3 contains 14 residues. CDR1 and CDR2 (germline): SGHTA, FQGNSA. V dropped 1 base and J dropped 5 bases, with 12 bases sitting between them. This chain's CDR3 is CASSLDVRGNEQYF. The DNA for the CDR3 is TGTGCCAGCAGCTTAGACGTCCGGGGAAACGAGCAGTACTTC.

The CDR3 loop is CASSQMDSGYNEQFF. CDR3 coding DNA: TGTGCCAGCAGCCAAATGGACTCGGGCTACAATGAGCAGTTCTTC. V usage is TRBV3-2 and J usage is TRBJ2-1; TRBD2, as called in the table, went unchecked against the DNA. TRBV3-2 is reported as a pseudogene. This CDR3 is 15 amino acids long.

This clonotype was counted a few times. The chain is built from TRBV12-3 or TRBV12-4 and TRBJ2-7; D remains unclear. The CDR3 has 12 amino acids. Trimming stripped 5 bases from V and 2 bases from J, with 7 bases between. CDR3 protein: CASSIGAYEQYF. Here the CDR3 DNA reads TGTGCCAGCAGTATAGGAGCCTACGAGCAGTACTTC.

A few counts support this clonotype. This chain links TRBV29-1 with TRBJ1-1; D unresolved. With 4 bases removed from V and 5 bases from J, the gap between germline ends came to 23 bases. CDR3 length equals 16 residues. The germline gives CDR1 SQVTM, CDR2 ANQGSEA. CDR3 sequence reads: CSVGAPGESMVTEAFF. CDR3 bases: TGCAGCGTTGGGGCCCCGGGAGAGTCGATGGTGACTGAAGCTTTCTTT.

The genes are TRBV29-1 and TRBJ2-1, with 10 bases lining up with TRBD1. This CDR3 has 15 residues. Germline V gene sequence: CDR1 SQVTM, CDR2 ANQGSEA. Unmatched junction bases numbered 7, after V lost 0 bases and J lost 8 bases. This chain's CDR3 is CSVEDRDRGQYEQFF. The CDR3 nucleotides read TGCAGCGTTGAAGATCGGGACAGGGGTCAGTATGAGCAGTTCTTC.

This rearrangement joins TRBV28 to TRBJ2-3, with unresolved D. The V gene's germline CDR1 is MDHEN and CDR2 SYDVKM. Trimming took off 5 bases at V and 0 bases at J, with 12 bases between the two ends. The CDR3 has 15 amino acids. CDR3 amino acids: CASSPHNPSTDTQYF. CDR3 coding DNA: TGTGCCAGCAGTCCACATAACCCTAGCACAGATACGCAGTATTTT.

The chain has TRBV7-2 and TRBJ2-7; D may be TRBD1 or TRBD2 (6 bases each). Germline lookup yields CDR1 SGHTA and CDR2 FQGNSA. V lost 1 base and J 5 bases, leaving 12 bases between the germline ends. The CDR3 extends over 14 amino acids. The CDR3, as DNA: TGTGCCAGCAGCTTAGGGGGGGCTTACCACGAGCAGTACTTC. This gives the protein CASSLGGAYHEQYF.

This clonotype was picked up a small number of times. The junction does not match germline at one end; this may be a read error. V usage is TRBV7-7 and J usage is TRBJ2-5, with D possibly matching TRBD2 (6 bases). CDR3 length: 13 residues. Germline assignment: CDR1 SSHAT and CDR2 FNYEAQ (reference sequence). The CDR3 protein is CASSLGGSETQYF. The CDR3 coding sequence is TGTGCTAGCAGCTTGGGGGGTTCGGAGACCCAGTACTTC.

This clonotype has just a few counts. The CDR3 region is CASSLGSAGPRGAFF. As DNA, the CDR3 is TGTGCCAGCAGCTTAGGGTCTGCGGGACCCCGGGGAGCTTTCTTT. The chain recombines TRBV7-9 with TRBJ1-1; D possibly corresponds to TRBD1 (5 bases). The CDR3 loop spans 15 amino acids. In germline, CDR1 is SEHNR, CDR2 FQNEAQ (reference sequence). Trimming took off 1 base at V and 10 bases at J, with 19 bases between the two ends.

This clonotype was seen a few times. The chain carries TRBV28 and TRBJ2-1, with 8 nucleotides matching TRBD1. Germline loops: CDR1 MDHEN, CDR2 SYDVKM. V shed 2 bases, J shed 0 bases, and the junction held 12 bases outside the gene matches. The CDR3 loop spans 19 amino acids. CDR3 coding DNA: TGTGCCAGCAGTTTACCATTTATGGGACAGGAAAGCTCCTACAATGAGCAGTTCTTC. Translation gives CASSLPFMGQESSYNEQFF.

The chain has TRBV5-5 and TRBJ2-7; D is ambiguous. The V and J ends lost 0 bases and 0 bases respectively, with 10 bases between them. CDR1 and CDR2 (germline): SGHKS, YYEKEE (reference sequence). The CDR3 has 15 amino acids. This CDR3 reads CASSLGGLSSYEQYF. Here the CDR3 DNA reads TGTGCCAGCAGCTTGGGCGGTTTGAGCTCCTACGAGCAGTACTTC. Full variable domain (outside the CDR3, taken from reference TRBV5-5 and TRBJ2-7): DAGVTQSPTHLIKTRGQQVTLRCSPISGHKSVSWYQQVLGQGPQFIFQYYEKEERGRGNFPDRFSARQFPNYSSELNVNALLLGDSALYLCASSLGGLSSYEQYFGPGTRLTVT.